This T cell receptor (beta chain) derives from a study of blood T cell repertoires in COVID-19. Across the whole study: The origin of the acute and convalescent COVID-19 samples was the United States, Italy and Spain.

The assay was immunoSEQ multiplex PCR, and TCRdb's table has in-frame clones only and misses some. Found here are fewer than 250,000 clones, roughly nine tenths of them singletons; the top ten hold about 2.2%. The V gene lost 8 bases and the J gene lost 7 bases, with 8 bases spanning the gap. The CDR3 extends over 10 amino acids. The chain carries TRBV12-3 or TRBV12-4 and TRBJ1-1; no reliable D call. The source is a woman aged 50 to 65 with acute or convalescent COVID-19. The sample comprised peripheral blood. The CDR3 loop is CASGRGEAFF. The CDR3 DNA reads as TGTGCCAGCGGGCGGGGTGAAGCTTTCTTT.